This T cell receptor beta chain was identified in a study of T-cell reconstitution after alpha-beta-depleted transplantation in children. Whole-study findings and limits: Some patients showed high day-60 TCRbeta diversity, which derived from surviving recipient T cells and thymic progenitors. Fresh T-cell production supplied most of the T-cell counts and diversity seen one year after transplant.

Germline-derived CDR1 and CDR2 are SGHRS and YFSETQ. CDR3 size: 14 residues. The V and J ends lost 0 bases and 11 bases respectively, with 17 bases between them. This clonotype was observed at least ten times. Its specificity is unknown. Unique molecular identifiers tagged the TCRbeta library. In TCRdb, the PCR reads were re-called with MiXCR into one record per CDR3 protein. The sample yields some 220,000 distinct CDR3 sequences, roughly 11% seen once. Sequences were derived from PBMCs, sampled before TCRalphabeta/CD19-depleted stem cell transplant. The chain joins TRBV5-1 to TRBJ1-1; D gene ambiguous. The receptor's source is a child under three years old with acute myeloid leukemia, due to receive a stem cell transplant. CDR3: CASSLAEAVSRAFF. The CDR3 bases are TGCGCCAGCAGCTTGGCCGAGGCAGTCAGCAGGGCTTTCTTT. The complete variable domain, with remaining parts taken from reference TRBV5-1 and TRBJ1-1, reads KAGVTQTPRYLIKTRGQQVTLSCSPISGHRSVSWYQQTPGQGLQFLFEYFSETQRNKGNFPGRFSGRQFSNSRSEMNVSTLELGDSALYLCASSLAEAVSRAFFGQGTRLTVV.